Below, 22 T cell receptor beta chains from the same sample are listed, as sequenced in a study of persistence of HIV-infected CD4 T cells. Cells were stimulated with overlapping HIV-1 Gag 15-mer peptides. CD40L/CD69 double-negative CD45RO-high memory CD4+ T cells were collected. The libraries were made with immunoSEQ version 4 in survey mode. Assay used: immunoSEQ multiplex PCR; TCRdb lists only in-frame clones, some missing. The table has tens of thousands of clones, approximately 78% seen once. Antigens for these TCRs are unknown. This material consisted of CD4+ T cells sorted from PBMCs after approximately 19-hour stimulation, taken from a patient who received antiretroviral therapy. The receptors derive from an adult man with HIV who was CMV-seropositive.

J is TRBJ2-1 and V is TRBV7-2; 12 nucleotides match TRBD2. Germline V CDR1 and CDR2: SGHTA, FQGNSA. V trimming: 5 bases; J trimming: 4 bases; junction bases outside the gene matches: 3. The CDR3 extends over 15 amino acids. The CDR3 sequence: CASSRTSGAYNEQFF. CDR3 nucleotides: TGTGCCAGCAGCCGGACTAGCGGGGCGTACAATGAGCAGTTCTTC.

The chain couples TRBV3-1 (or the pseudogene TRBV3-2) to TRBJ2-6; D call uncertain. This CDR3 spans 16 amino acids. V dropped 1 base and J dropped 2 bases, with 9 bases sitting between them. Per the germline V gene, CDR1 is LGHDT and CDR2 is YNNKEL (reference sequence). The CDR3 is CASSQVSIAGANVLTF. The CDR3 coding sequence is TGTGCCAGCAGCCAAGTTTCGATAGCTGGGGCCAACGTCCTGACTTTC.

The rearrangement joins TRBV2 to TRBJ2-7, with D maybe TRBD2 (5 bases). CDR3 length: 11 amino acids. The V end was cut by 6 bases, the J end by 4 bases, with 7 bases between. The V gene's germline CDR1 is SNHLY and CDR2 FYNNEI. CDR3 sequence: CASRGAYEQYF. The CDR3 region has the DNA TGTGCCAGCAGGGGAGCGTACGAGCAGTACTTC.

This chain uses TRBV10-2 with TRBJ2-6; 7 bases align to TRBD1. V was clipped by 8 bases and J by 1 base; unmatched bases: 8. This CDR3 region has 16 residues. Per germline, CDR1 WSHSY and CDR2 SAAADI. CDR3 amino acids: CASASTGKSGANVLTF. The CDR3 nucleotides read TGCGCCAGCGCTTCGACAGGGAAATCTGGGGCCAACGTCCTGACTTTC.

The CDR3 spells CASSWTVGEETQYF. Here the CDR3 DNA reads TGTGCCAGCAGTTGGACAGTTGGTGAAGAGACCCAGTACTTC. The chain combines TRBV6-5 with TRBJ2-5, with D possibly being TRBD1 (6 bases). Germline CDR1 is MNHEY and CDR2 is SVGAGI. Between the trimmed V and J ends, which lost 4 bases and 3 bases, there was a span of 12 bases. This CDR3 has 14 residues.

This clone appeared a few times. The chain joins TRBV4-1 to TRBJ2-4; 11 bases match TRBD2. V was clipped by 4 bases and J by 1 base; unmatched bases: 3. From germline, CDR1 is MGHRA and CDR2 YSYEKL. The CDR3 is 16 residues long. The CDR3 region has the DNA TGCGCCAGCAGCCTAGCGGGGGGGCCGGCCAAAAACATTCAGTACTTC. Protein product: CASSLAGGPAKNIQYF.

The CDR3 here is CASSLGATAEAFF. Written as DNA, the CDR3 is TGTGCCAGCAGCTTAGGGGCAACCGCTGAAGCTTTCTTT. The rearrangement uses TRBV7-6 and TRBJ1-1; D uncertain. Per the germline V gene, CDR1 is SGHVS and CDR2 is FNYEAQ. The CDR3 totals 13 residues. Trimming left V 1 base short and J 6 bases short, with 9 bases between.

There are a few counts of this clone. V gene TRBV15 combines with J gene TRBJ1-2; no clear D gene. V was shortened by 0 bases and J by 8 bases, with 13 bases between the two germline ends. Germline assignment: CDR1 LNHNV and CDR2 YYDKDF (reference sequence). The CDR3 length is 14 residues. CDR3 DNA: TGTGCCACCAGCAGAGATCTGTCGGCAGGAGGCTACACCTTC. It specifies CATSRDLSAGGYTF.

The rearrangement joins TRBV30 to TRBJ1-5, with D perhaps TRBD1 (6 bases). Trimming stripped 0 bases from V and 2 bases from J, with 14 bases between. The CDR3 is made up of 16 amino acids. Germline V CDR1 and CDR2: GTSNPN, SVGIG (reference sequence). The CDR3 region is CAWSVRRGAGNQPQHF. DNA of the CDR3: TGTGCCTGGAGTGTACGCAGGGGCGCGGGCAATCAGCCCCAGCATTTT.

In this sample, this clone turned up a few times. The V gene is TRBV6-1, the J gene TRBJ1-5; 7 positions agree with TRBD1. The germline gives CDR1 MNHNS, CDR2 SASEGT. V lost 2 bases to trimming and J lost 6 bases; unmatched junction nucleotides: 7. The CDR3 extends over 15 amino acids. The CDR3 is CASSELTGPGQPQHF. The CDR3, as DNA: TGTGCCAGCAGTGAACTGACAGGGCCAGGTCAGCCCCAGCATTTT.

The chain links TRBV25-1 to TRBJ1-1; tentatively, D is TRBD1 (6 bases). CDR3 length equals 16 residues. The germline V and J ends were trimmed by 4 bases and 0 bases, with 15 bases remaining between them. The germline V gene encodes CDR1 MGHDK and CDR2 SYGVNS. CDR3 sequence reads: CASSAKKTGLNTEAFF. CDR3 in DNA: TGTGCCAGCAGTGCCAAAAAGACAGGATTGAACACTGAAGCTTTCTTT.

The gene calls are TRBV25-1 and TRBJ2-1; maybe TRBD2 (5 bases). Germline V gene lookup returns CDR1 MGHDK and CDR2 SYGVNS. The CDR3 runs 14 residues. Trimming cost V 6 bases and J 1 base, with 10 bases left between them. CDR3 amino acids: CASSHPGSYNEQFF. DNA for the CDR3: TGTGCCAGCAGCCACCCGGGGTCCTACAATGAGCAGTTCTTC.

CDR3 sequence reads: CASSLRGEDTGELFF. The CDR3 DNA reads as TGTGCCAGCAGCCTAAGAGGGGAGGACACCGGGGAGCTGTTTTTT. The chain couples TRBV4-2 to TRBJ2-2, with D possibly being TRBD2 (6 bases). Germline V lookup: CDR1 LGHNA, CDR2 YNFKEQ. The V and J ends lost 4 bases and 3 bases respectively, with 12 bases between them. The length of the CDR3 is 15 residues.

The DNA for the CDR3 is TGTGCCAGCAGCTTCTTGGGGACCGCTAACTATGGCTACACCTTC. Translation: CASSFLGTANYGYTF. The V and J genes are TRBV5-5 and TRBJ1-2; D is possibly TRBD1 (5 bases). Trimming took 2 bases from V and 0 from J, leaving 11 bases between them. Germline V gene lookup returns CDR1 SGHKS and CDR2 YYEKEE (reference sequence). The CDR3 consists of 15 residues.

CDR3 DNA sequence: TGTGCCAGCAGCCCCTTCGGACTAGCGGGAAGCACAGATACGCAGTATTTT. Translated, it gives CASSPFGLAGSTDTQYF. The chain carries TRBV7-3 and TRBJ2-3, with TRBD2 matching over 12 bases. This CDR3 region has 17 residues. From germline, CDR1 is SGHTA and CDR2 FQGTGA. V gave up 5 bases and J gave up 0 bases; unmatched junction bases: 6.

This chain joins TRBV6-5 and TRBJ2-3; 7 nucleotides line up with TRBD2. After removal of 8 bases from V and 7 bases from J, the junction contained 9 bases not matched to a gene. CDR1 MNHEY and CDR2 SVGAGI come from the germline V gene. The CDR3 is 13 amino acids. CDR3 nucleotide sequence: TGTGCCAGCGGGGGGGGATTCGACTATACGCAGTATTTT. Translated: CASGGGFDYTQYF.

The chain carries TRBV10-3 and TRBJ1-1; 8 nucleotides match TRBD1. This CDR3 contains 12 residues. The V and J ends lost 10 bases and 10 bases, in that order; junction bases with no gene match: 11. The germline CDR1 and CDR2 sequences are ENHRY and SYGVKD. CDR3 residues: CASTGGLKAAFF. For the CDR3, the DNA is TGTGCCAGCACAGGGGGATTGAAAGCAGCTTTCTTT.

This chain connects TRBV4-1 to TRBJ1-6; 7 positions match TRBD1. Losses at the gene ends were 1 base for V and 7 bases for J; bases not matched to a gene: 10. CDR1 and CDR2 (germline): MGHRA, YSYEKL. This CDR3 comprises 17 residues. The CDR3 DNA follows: TGCGCCAGCAGCCAAGGCGGGGCAGGGACAGCCAATTCACCCCTCCACTTT. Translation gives CASSQGGAGTANSPLHF.

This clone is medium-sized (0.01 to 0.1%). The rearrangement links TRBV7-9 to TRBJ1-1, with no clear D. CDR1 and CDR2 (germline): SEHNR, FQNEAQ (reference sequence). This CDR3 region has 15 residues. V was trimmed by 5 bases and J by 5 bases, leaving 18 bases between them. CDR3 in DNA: TGTGCCAGCAGCCCTCAGCGGGGTACAAAAACTGAAGCTTTCTTT. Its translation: CASSPQRGTKTEAFF.

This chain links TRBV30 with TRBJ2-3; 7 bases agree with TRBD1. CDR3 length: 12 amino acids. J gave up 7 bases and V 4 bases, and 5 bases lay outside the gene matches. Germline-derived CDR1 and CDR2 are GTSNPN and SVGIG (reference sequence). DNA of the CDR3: TGTGCCTGGACTCCAGGGGGTAATACGCAGTATTTT. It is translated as CAWTPGGNTQYF.

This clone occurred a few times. In DNA form, the CDR3 reads TGTGCCAGCAGCTTAACTAATGAAAAACTGTTTTTT. Translating gives CASSLTNEKLFF. The rearrangement links TRBV5-8 to TRBJ1-4; D not resolved. CDR3 length equals 12 residues. CDR1 SGHTS and CDR2 YDEGEE come from the germline V gene. V lost 2 bases, J lost 1 base, and 0 bases lay in between.

The CDR3 region is CASSARQGASYEQYF. CDR3 nucleotides: TGTGCCAGCAGCGCCCGACAGGGGGCCTCCTACGAGCAGTACTTC. V is TRBV9 and J is TRBJ2-7; 10 bases agree with TRBD1. Germline CDR1 reads SGDLS; CDR2 reads YYNGEE. Trimming took 3 bases from V and 0 from J; bases not matched to a gene: 3. This CDR3 is built from 15 residues.